The clone carrying this T cell receptor (beta chain) is classed as medium-sized. No antigen is known for it. This CDR3 has 17 residues. V was pared by 1 base and J by 0 bases, with 18 bases between. From germline, CDR1 is DFQATT and CDR2 SNEGSKA (reference sequence). These data originate in a study of metastatic and nonmetastatic thyroid tumors. Study at large: Comparative analysis of repertoires was undertaken across blood and tumor or nodule tissue obtained from malignant and benign thyroid patients. The study, taken as a whole, reports: Malignant tumors reportedly showed significantly higher TCR beta diversity than benign nodules in both blood and tumor.

Per the study methods: A classifier of distant metastasis in papillary thyroid cancer was built from CDR3 differences (across clinicopathological groups). TCRdb re-processed the PCR reads through MiXCR. The V and J calls shown here were made by TCRdb, not taken from the authors' results. Here the sample spans about 22,000 clones, around a fifth being singletons. Patients were all untreated before their thyroid surgery. The sequencing input was blood. The chain couples TRBV20-1 to TRBJ1-1; D unclear. This clonotype was obtained from a male donor with papillary thyroid cancer or a benign thyroid nodule (not recorded which). Some clones in this sample may be carry-over from other donors' samples. The CDR3 protein is CSARAQPGQKMNTEAFF. DNA for the CDR3: TGCAGTGCTAGAGCCCAACCGGGTCAGAAGATGAACACTGAAGCTTTCTTT.